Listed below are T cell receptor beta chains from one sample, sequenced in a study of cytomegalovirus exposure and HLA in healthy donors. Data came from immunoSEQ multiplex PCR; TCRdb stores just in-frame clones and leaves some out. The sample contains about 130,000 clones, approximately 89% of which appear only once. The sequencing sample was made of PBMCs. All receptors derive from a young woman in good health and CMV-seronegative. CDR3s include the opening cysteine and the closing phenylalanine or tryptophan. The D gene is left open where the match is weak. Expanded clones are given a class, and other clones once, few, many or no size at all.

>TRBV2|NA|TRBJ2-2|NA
TGTGCCAGCAGTGACCCCGAAGCCGCTACAGCGGGCGGGGAGCTGTTTTTT
CASSDPEAATAGGELFF
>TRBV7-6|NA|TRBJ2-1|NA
TGTGCCAGCAGCTTAGGGACAGCGGGACCTTACAATGAGCAGTTCTTC
CASSLGTAGPYNEQFF
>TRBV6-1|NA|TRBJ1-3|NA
TGTGCCAGCAGTCGGGACACCCGCTCTGGAAACACCATATATTTT
CASSRDTRSGNTIYF
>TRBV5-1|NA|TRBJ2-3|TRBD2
TGCGCCAGCAGCTTGGATGGCCTAGCGGGGGGCTACACAGATACGCAGTATTTT
CASSLDGLAGGYTDTQYF
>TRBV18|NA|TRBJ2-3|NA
TGTGCCAGCTCACCCGCGGGTCTAGATACGCAGTATTTT
CASSPAGLDTQYF
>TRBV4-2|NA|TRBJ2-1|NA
TGTGCCAGCAGCCCCAGCGGCAGCAATGAGCAGTTCTTC
CASSPSGSNEQFF
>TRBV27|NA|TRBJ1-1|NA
TGTGCCAGCGGCCGTCGAGGGGGGGGCACTGAAGCTTTCTTT
CASGRRGGGTEAFF
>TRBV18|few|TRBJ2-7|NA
TGTGCCAGCTCACCTGAGTACGAGCAGTACTTC
CASSPEYEQYF
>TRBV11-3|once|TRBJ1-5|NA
TGTGCCAGCAGCTTAGAATGGAGTGGGGGGGAGACCAGCAATCAGCCCCAGCATTTT
CASSLEWSGGETSNQPQHF
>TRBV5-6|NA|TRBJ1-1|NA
TGTGCCAGCATGGTTTCAGACACTGAAGCTTTCTTT
CASMVSDTEAFF
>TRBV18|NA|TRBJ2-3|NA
TGTGCCAGCCTCGCGGGGCTGCGTGACACAGATACGCAGTATTTT
CASLAGLRDTDTQYF
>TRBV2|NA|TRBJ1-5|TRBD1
TGTGCCAGCAGTGGGGCAGGGGGCGTTGAGCCCCAGCATTTT
CASSGAGGVEPQHF
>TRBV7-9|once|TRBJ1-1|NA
TGTGCCAGCACCATAGGGCAGGGGAACACTGAAGCTTTCTTT
CASTIGQGNTEAFF
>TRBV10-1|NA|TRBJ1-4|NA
TGCGCCAGCAGTGAGAACAACCTTAATGAAAAACTGTTTTTT
CASSENNLNEKLFF
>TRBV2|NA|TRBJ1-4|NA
TGTGCCAGCATAGAAGGAGGGGCTAATGAAAAACTGTTTTTT
CASIEGGANEKLFF
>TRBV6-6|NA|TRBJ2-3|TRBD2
TGTGCCAGCAGTTACGGGGGGGAAGGAGGCACAGATACGCAGTATTTT
CASSYGGEGGTDTQYF
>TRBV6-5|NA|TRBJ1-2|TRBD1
TGTGCCAGCAGTCCATACAGGGGTTACGGCTACACCTTC
CASSPYRGYGYTF
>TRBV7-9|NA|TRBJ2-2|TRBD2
TGTGCCAGCAGCTTAGTTTTGGGACTAATTCCAGGGGAGCTGTTTTTT
CASSLVLGLIPGELFF
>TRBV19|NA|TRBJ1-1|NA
TGTGCCAGTAGTATATCCGTCGGTTTGAACACTGAAGCTTTCTTT
CASSISVGLNTEAFF
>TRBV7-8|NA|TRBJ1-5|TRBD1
TGTGCCAGCAGCCGACAGGGGGGAAATCAGCCCCAGCATTTT
CASSRQGGNQPQHF
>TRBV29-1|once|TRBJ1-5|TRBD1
TGCAGCGTTCGACAGGGGATTAATAGCAATCAGCCCCAGCATTTT
CSVRQGINSNQPQHF
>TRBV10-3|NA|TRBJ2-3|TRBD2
TGTGCCATCAGAAAAGGACTAGCGGGGATAGATACGCAGTATTTT
CAIRKGLAGIDTQYF
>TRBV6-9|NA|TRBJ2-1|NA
TGTGCCAGCAGTTACTCCCGGAATGAGCAGTTCTTC
CASSYSRNEQFF
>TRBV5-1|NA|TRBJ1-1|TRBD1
TGCGCCAGCAGCCAAACCCAGACAGGGGGCACTGAAGCTTTCTTT
CASSQTQTGGTEAFF
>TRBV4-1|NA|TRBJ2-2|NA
TGCGCCAGCAGCCATGATGCGGAGCTGTTTTTT
CASSHDAELFF
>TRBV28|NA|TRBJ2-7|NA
TGTGCCAGCAGCCGAAGACAGGAGCAGTACTTC
CASSRRQEQYF
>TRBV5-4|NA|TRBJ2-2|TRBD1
TGTGCCAGCAGCACCAGGGGGCGTATCGGGGAGCTGTTTTTT
CASSTRGRIGELFF
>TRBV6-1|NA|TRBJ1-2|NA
TGTGCCAGCAGTGAAGCGTCCGGGAACTATGGCTACACCTTC
CASSEASGNYGYTF
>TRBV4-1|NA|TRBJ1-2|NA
TGCGCCAGCAGCCAAGTAACAGGAGTACCCTATGGCTACACCTTC
CASSQVTGVPYGYTF
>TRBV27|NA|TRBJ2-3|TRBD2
TGTGCCAGCAGTTTTGCTAGCGGGGGGTACACAGATACGCAGTATTTT
CASSFASGGYTDTQYF
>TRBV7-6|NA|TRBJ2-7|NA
TGTGCCAGCAGCTCCACGGACTGGGGTGGCGAGCAGTACTTC
CASSSTDWGGEQYF
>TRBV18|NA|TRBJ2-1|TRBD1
TGTGCCAGCTCACCAGGGACAGGGGAATCGTTGGGGCCCTACAATGAGCAGTTCTTC
CASSPGTGESLGPYNEQFF
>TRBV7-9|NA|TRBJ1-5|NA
TGTGCCAGCAGTAGTTCCGGGGATAATCAGCCCCAGCATTTT
CASSSSGDNQPQHF
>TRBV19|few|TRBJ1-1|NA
TGTGCCAGTAGTATAGAGATCGGACTCTGGAACACTGAAGCTTTCTTT
CASSIEIGLWNTEAFF
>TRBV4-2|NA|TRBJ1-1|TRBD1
TGTGCCAGCAGCCAGGGGGACAGGGAGACTGAAGCTTTCTTT
CASSQGDRETEAFF
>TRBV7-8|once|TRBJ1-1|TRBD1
TGTGCCAGCAGCCGCCACCGAACAGGGGCCCCTATGAACACTGAAGCTTTCTTT
CASSRHRTGAPMNTEAFF
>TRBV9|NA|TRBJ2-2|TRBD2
TGTGCCAGCAGCCCCCGGGGGGAGCCCGGGGAGCTGTTTTTT
CASSPRGEPGELFF
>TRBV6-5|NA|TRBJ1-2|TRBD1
TGTGCCAGCAGTGACTGGACAGGTCCTAACTATGGCTACACCTTC
CASSDWTGPNYGYTF
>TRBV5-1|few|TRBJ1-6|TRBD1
TGCGCCAGCAGCTTCGAGACAGGGAATTCACCCCTCCACTTT
CASSFETGNSPLHF
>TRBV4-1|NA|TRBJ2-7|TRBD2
TGCGCCAGCAGCCAATCTAGCGGGGGGGCGGACGAGCAGTACTTC
CASSQSSGGADEQYF
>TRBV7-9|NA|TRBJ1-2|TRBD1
TGTGCCAGCAGCTTACGAGGGACAGAAAAAAGTTATGGCTACACCTTC
CASSLRGTEKSYGYTF
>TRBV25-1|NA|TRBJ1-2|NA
TGTGCCAGCAGTGCCGTAGTTGCACGGGGGGGCTACACCTTC
CASSAVVARGGYTF
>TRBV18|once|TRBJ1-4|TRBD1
TGTGCCACAGCGGGACAGGGAACTAATGAAAAACTGTTTTTT
CATAGQGTNEKLFF
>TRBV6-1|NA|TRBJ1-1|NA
TGTGCCAGCAGCCTCCTTAACACTGAAGCTTTCTTT
CASSLLNTEAFF
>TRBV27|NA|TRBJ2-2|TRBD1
TGTGCCAGCAGTCCTCAGGGGGCGCGGGGGGAGCTGTTTTTT
CASSPQGARGELFF